This T cell receptor beta chain was sequenced during a study of shared clonotypes between healthy human individuals. Study in general: The study drew on two women and a few men aged 18 to 49 as donors. Points from the study as a whole: Limited genetic and exposure-history diversity came from having few donors. Read depth was anticipated to influence clonotype sharing among donors.

The deep-level immunoSEQ assay was used. Assay used: immunoSEQ multiplex PCR; TCRdb lists only in-frame clones, some missing. The data contain 450,000 or so clones, roughly 80% of them singletons. Note on this clone: Its antigen is undetermined.

The germline CDR1 and CDR2 sequences are LNHDA and SQIVND (reference sequence). This CDR3 has 15 residues. V dropped 9 bases and J dropped 6; count of bases not matched to a gene: 14. The sequence derives from a woman in her thirties or forties in good health. Some clones in this sample may be carry-over from other donors' samples. The sequenced material came from PBMCs. The chain couples TRBV19 to TRBJ2-1; TRBD1 matches 7 bases. In DNA, the CDR3 is TGTGCCAGCACGATACAGGGGTTTACGAGCAATGAGCAGTTCTTC. It yields the protein CASTIQGFTSNEQFF.